Below, 22 T cell receptor beta chains from the same sample are listed, as sequenced in a study of T-cell reconstitution after alpha-beta-depleted transplantation in children. Construction of the TCRbeta library involved unique molecular identifiers. TCRdb re-analysed the PCR reads in MiXCR, keeping a single row per CDR3 protein. The table has more than 15,000 distinct CDR3 sequences, roughly 12% seen once. The sample in question was PBMCs, mostly from graft donor cells, obtained 180 days after TCRalphabeta/CD19-depleted stem cell transplant. The receptors here all came from a boy in the first two years of life who had a stem cell transplant for Wiskott-Aldrich syndrome, so the T cells may come from the graft donor.

As to this clonotype: This may arise from a read error, as a much more abundant clone is one base away. The chain uses TRBV20-1 and TRBJ2-7; D call uncertain. The CDR3 is 11 amino acids. CDR1 DFQATT and CDR2 SNEGSKA come from the germline V gene (reference sequence). In nucleotides, the CDR3 is TGCGGTGCTAGAGACAACTACGAGCAGTACTTC. As protein: CGARDNYEQYF.

As concerns this clonotype: A single base separates this from a much larger clone, so it may be a read error. V and J are TRBV30 and TRBJ1-6; 7 nucleotides align to TRBD1. With 8 bases clipped from V and 10 bases from J, the junction kept 14 bases outside the gene matches. Germline CDR1 is GTSNPN and CDR2 is SVGIG (reference sequence). The CDR3 is made up of 14 amino acids. The DNA of the CDR3 is TGTGCCCGGACCGTCTGGAGGGGGCAGTCACCCCTCCACTTT. Translated: CARTVWRGQSPLHF.

The V call is TRBV28, the J call TRBJ2-7; 7 nucleotides line up with TRBD1. V lost 5 bases, J lost 0 bases, and 7 bases stayed unmatched. Germline V gene sequence: CDR1 MDHEN, CDR2 SYDVKM. CDR3 size: 15 residues. The CDR3 region is CASSIGGRYSYEQYF. CDR3 sequence (DNA): TGTGCCAGCAGTATAGGGGGCAGATACTCCTACGAGCAGTACTTC.

The CDR3 loop is CASNPGQGSYEQYF. The CDR3 DNA is TGTGCCAGCAACCCGGGACAGGGTAGCTACGAGCAGTACTTC. The genes are TRBV3-1 and TRBJ2-7, with 9 bases aligning to TRBD1. CDR1 is LGHDT and CDR2 is YNNKEL in the germline V gene (reference sequence). This CDR3 comprises 14 residues. V gave up 7 bases and J gave up 3 bases; unmatched junction bases: 7.

The V gene is TRBV12-3 or TRBV12-4, the J gene TRBJ2-1, with 7 bases fitting TRBD2. The J segment lost 0 bases and the V segment lost 8 bases, leaving 4 bases of the junction unmatched. The CDR3 extends over 14 amino acids. The CDR3 loop reads CASGDYRSYNEQFF. The CDR3 nucleotides are TGTGCCAGCGGGGACTACCGCTCCTACAATGAGCAGTTCTTC.

J is TRBJ2-1 and V is TRBV5-1; TRBD2 aligns across 11 bases. The CDR3 loop spans 15 amino acids. Germline-derived CDR1 and CDR2 are SGHRS and YFSETQ. With 2 bases clipped from V and 5 bases from J, the junction kept 3 bases outside the gene matches. The CDR3 nucleotides are TGCGCCAGCAGCTTTATACTAGCGGGAGACAATGAGCAGTTCTTC. It translates to CASSFILAGDNEQFF.

This clonotype was found many times. The chain recombines TRBV5-1 with TRBJ1-2, with D perhaps matching TRBD1 (6 bases). Germline loops: CDR1 SGHRS, CDR2 YFSETQ. The CDR3 contains 13 residues. The V end was cut by 0 bases, the J end by 4 bases, with 7 bases between. CDR3 loop: CASSLDRAYGYTF. Here the CDR3 DNA reads TGCGCCAGCAGCTTGGACAGGGCCTATGGCTACACCTTC.

Points on this clonotype: Just one base apart from a much larger clone, this may be a read error. This chain joins TRBV5-1 and TRBJ2-1; 7 bases map to TRBD2. V was clipped by 3 bases and J by 10 bases; unmatched bases: 7. Germline CDR1 is SGHRS and CDR2 is YFSETQ. The CDR3 has 13 amino acids. This chain's CDR3 is CASSSSAGVEQFF. CDR3 nucleotides: TGCGCCAGCAGCTCGTCGGCGGGGGTGGAGCAGTTCTTC.

This chain connects TRBV5-1 to TRBJ1-2; perhaps TRBD1 as D (5 bases). V lost 0 bases to trimming and J lost 0 bases, with 9 bases between them. The CDR3 has 15 amino acids. Germline lookup yields CDR1 SGHRS and CDR2 YFSETQ. The CDR3, as DNA: TGCGCCAGCAGCTTGGGAGGGGAGGCTAACTATGGCTACACCTTC. It yields the protein CASSLGGEANYGYTF.

The V gene is TRBV20-1, the J gene TRBJ2-3; the match to TRBD2 covers 7 bases. The V and J ends lost 3 bases and 3 bases, in that order; junction bases with no gene match: 9. There are 15 residues in the CDR3. The V gene's germline CDR1 is DFQATT and CDR2 SNEGSKA (reference sequence). Here the CDR3 DNA reads TGCAGTGCTAGCGCCGACGGGGGGAGGACAGATACGCAGTATTTT. This translates into CSASADGGRTDTQYF.

This clonotype was recorded a few times. The chain has TRBV20-1 and TRBJ2-1; the D is unclear. CDR1 and CDR2 (germline): DFQATT, SNEGSKA (reference sequence). V dropped 5 bases and J dropped 3 bases, with 11 bases sitting between them. This CDR3 has 13 residues. This CDR3 reads CSAGTAVYNEQFF. CDR3 bases: TGCAGTGCTGGAACAGCAGTCTACAATGAGCAGTTCTTC.

V and J are TRBV10-1 and TRBJ2-6; D possibly corresponds to TRBD2 (5 bases). The germline V and J ends were trimmed by 4 bases and 10 bases, with 14 bases remaining between them. The germline V gene encodes CDR1 WNHNN and CDR2 SYGVQD (reference sequence). The CDR3 spans 14 residues. The CDR3 region has the DNA TGCGCCAGCAGTGGCTCCCTGGGAGAAAACGTCCTGACTTTC. Translation: CASSGSLGENVLTF.

This clonotype was seen repeatedly, ten times or more. The chain couples TRBV5-1 to TRBJ2-1; weak D call: TRBD1 (5 bases). The V end was cut by 3 bases, the J end by 4 bases, with 14 bases between. The CDR3 length is 15 residues. Germline lookup yields CDR1 SGHRS and CDR2 YFSETQ. CDR3 residues: CASSSSGWEYNEQFF. The CDR3, as DNA: TGCGCCAGCAGCTCGTCAGGGTGGGAATACAATGAGCAGTTCTTC.

This clonotype was observed many times. The rearrangement uses TRBV7-9 and TRBJ1-2, with 9 bases lining up with TRBD1. The CDR3 is made up of 18 amino acids. Per the germline V gene, CDR1 is SEHNR and CDR2 is FQNEAQ (reference sequence). The V segment lost 5 bases and the J segment 0 bases; nucleotides outside the gene matches: 13. The CDR3 loop is CASSPRLEGTGSNYGYTF. The CDR3 nucleotides read TGTGCCAGCAGCCCACGACTCGAGGGGACAGGGTCTAACTATGGCTACACCTTC.

This clonotype was seen a handful of times. This chain joins TRBV2 and TRBJ2-7; D remains ambiguous. Trimming pared 5 bases from V and 0 bases from J, leaving 5 bases between. The germline CDR1 and CDR2 sequences are SNHLY and FYNNEI. The CDR3 spans 12 residues. The CDR3 DNA is TGTGCCAGCAGTCTTAGCTCCTACGAGCAGTACTTC. This encodes CASSLSSYEQYF.

The genes are TRBV19 and TRBJ2-7; D perhaps matches TRBD1 (6 bases). The germline V gene encodes CDR1 LNHDA and CDR2 SQIVND (reference sequence). Trimming cost V 3 bases and J 7 bases, with 19 bases left between them. The CDR3 has 15 residues. The DNA for the CDR3 is TGTGCCAGTAGTATGGATGGCCAGGGGTTCTGGGAGCAGTACTTC. This encodes CASSMDGQGFWEQYF.

This clonotype was observed at least ten times. The genes are TRBV6-2 or TRBV6-3 and TRBJ1-5; D is ambiguous. CDR3 length: 13 amino acids. Looked up from germline, CDR1 is MNHEY and CDR2 is SVGEGT. V was pared by 4 bases and J by 2 bases, with 6 bases between. The CDR3 is CASSLQGNQPQHF. The CDR3 DNA reads TGTGCCAGCAGTTTACAAGGCAATCAGCCCCAGCATTTT.

This clonotype was seen ten or more times. The J gene is TRBJ2-1, the V gene TRBV5-5; D not resolved. V was pared by 3 bases and J by 7 bases, with 11 bases between. CDR1 SGHKS and CDR2 YYEKEE come from the germline V gene (reference sequence). This CDR3 has 13 residues. This CDR3 reads CASSYPLENEQFF. The CDR3 DNA is TGTGCCAGCAGCTATCCTCTCGAAAATGAGCAGTTCTTC.

V gene TRBV12-3 or TRBV12-4 combines with J gene TRBJ1-6; D uncertain. The CDR3 is made up of 14 amino acids. Trimming took off 6 bases at V and 7 bases at J, with 13 bases between the two ends. CDR3 coding DNA: TGTGCCAGCAGCCCGGACCTTAAGAATTCACCCCTCCACTTT. Protein product: CASSPDLKNSPLHF.

The table lists this clonotype with many counts. The J gene is TRBJ2-1, the V gene TRBV24-1; the D gene is possibly TRBD2 (6 bases). CDR3 length: 11 residues. V lost 7 bases to trimming and J lost 10 bases, with 10 bases between them. CDR1 is KGHDR, CDR2 SFDVKD, per germline. The chain's CDR3 is CATSRLVEQFF. DNA for the CDR3: TGTGCCACCAGCCGACTAGTCGAGCAGTTCTTC.

The V and J genes are TRBV5-1 and TRBJ2-5, with D perhaps TRBD1 (6 bases). Germline lookup yields CDR1 SGHRS and CDR2 YFSETQ. There are 14 residues in the CDR3. Trimming pared 5 bases from V and 5 bases from J, leaving 16 bases between. The CDR3 here is CASSSTGSVETQYF. DNA of the CDR3: TGCGCCAGCAGTTCTACAGGGTCGGTTGAGACCCAGTACTTC.

This clonotype came up a few times. The J gene is TRBJ1-5, the V gene TRBV4-1; 9 nucleotides match TRBD1. Trimming cost V 2 bases and J 3 bases; bases outside gene matches: 5. Germline V gene lookup returns CDR1 MGHRA and CDR2 YSYEKL. The CDR3 loop spans 16 amino acids. The CDR3 sequence is CASSQSRDRVNQPQHF. The CDR3, as DNA: TGCGCCAGCAGCCAAAGCCGGGACAGGGTCAATCAGCCCCAGCATTTT.